This TCR beta chain came from a study of CD8 T cells in ankylosing spondylitis. TCRdb reprocessed the 5' RACE reads via MiXCR and lists one record per CDR3 protein. Of around 280,000 distinct CDR3 sequences in the sample, 15% to 25% were seen once. Ten or more counts support this clonotype. Its antigen is unidentified. Germline V gene lookup returns CDR1 MDHEN and CDR2 SYDVKM. V was pared by 1 base and J by 0 bases, with 13 bases between. This CDR3 has 17 residues. General observations from the study: Disease-associated clones were reportedly significantly overrepresented in matched ankylosing spondylitis synovial fluid.

The rearrangement links TRBV28 to TRBJ1-5; D not certain. Material: blood, either unsorted or a sorted T cell fraction (not recorded which). This TCR derives from a male donor with ankylosing spondylitis or in good health (not recorded which). In DNA, the CDR3 is TGTGCCAGCAGTTTATTTGCCGGGGTTCCTAGCAATCAGCCCCAGCATTTT. Translated, it gives CASSLFAGVPSNQPQHF. Full variable domain (outside the CDR3, taken from reference TRBV28 and TRBJ1-5): DVKVTQSSRYLVKRTGEKVFLECVQDMDHENMFWYRQDPGLGLRLIYFSYDVKMKEKGDIPEGYSVSREKKERFSLILESASTNQTSMYLCASSLFAGVPSNQPQHFGDGTRLSIL.